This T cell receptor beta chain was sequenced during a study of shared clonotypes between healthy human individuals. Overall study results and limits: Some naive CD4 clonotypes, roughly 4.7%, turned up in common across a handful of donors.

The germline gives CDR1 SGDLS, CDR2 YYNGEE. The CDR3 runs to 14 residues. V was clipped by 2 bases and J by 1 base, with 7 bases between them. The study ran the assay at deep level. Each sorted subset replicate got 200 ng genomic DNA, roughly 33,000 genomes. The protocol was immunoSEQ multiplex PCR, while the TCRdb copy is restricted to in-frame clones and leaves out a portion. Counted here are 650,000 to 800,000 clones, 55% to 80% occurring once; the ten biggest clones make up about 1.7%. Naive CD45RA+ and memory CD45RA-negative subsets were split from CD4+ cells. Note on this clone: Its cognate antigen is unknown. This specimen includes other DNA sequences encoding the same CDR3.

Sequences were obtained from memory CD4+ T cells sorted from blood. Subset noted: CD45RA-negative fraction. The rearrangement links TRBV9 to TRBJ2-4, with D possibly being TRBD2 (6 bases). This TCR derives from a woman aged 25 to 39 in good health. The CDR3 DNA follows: TGTGCCAGCAGCGTGGGACTGGCCAAAAACATTCAGTACTTC. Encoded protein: CASSVGLAKNIQYF.